The entry that follows covers one T cell receptor beta chain sequence. The antigen remains undetermined. The data derive from a study of T cell responses to AZD1222 COVID-19 vaccine. Study observations and caveats: Receipt of two AZD1222 doses was followed by a rise in Spike-specific TCR breadth and depth. Seropositive status at baseline applied to only six AZD1222 recipients. Possibly, clonal diversity was underestimated; donors were largely white British and included more females.

Trimming cost V 8 bases and J 0 bases, with 16 bases left between them. This CDR3 contains 15 residues. CDR1 is MGHRA and CDR2 is YSYEKL in the germline V gene. Assay used: immunoSEQ multiplex PCR; TCRdb lists only in-frame clones, some missing. The table lists over 110,000 clones, around 94% of them singletons, with approximately 9% in the top ten. The sequence derives from an adult who received the AZD1222 COVID-19 vaccine. The chain has TRBV4-1 and TRBJ1-2; D perhaps matches TRBD1 (5 bases). The sample consisted of peripheral blood, taken 28 days after the second AZD1222 dose. The CDR3 loop is CASAGTVQANYGYTF. CDR3 nucleotide sequence: TGCGCCAGCGCCGGGACCGTACAAGCTAACTATGGCTACACCTTC.